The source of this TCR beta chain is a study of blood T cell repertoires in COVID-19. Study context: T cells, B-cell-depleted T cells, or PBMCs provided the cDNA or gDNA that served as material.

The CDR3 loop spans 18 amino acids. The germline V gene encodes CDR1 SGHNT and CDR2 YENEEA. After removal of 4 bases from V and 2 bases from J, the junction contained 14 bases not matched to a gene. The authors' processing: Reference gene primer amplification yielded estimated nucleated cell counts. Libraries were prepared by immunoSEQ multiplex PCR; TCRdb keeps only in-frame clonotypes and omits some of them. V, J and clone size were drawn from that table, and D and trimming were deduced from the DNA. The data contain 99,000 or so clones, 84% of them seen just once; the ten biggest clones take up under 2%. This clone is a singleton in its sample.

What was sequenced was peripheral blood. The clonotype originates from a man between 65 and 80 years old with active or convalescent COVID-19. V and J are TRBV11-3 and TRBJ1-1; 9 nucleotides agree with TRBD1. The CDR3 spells CASSCRPRDREENTEAFF. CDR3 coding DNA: TGTGCCAGCAGCTGCCGGCCCCGGGACAGGGAGGAAAACACTGAAGCTTTCTTT.